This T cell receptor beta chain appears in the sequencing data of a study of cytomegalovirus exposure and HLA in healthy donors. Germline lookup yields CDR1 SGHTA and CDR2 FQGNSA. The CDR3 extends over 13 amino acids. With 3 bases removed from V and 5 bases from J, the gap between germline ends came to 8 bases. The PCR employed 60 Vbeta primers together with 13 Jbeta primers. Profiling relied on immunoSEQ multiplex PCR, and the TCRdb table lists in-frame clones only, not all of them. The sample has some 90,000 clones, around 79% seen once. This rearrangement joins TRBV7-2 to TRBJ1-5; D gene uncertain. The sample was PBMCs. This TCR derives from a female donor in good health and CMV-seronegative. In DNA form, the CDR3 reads TGTGCCAGCAGCTTCGATCGGGATCAGCCCCAGCATTTT. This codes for CASSFDRDQPQHF. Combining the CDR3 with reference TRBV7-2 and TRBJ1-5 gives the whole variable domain GAGVSQSPSNKVTEKGKDVELRCDPISGHTALYWYRQSLGQGLEFLIYFQGNSAPDKSGLPSDRFSAERTGGSVSTLTIQRTQQEDSAVYLCASSFDRDQPQHFGDGTRLSIL.